The T cell receptor (beta chain) described here comes from a study of diagnostic markers for celiac disease (TCRdb year 2020). The CDR3 runs 15 residues from the cysteine to the phenylalanine. The DNA sequence is not available. The instrument given in TCRdb is Illumina MiSeq. TCRdb reprocessed the reads, reporting each CDR3 protein sequence once and no DNA. This sample's clone table shows about 2,000 distinct CDR3 sequences. The ten biggest clones cover more than 15% of the sample. Comments on this clonotype: Its antigen target is currently unknown.

This receptor chain uses TRBV12-3 or TRBV12-4 and TRBJ2-7; there is no DNA to check the TCRdb D call of TRBD2. This receptor was taken from a human donor. This table probably holds off-target reads from a library built for another chain. Material for sequencing was either unsorted cells or a sorted T cell fraction (not recorded which). This receptor carries the CDR3 CASSLPTSGTYEQYF.